The 28 T cell receptor beta chains below come from one sample, sequenced in a study of shared clonotypes between healthy human individuals. Sequenced by immunoSEQ multiplex PCR; TCRdb stores in-frame clones only, minus some. The table includes approximately 340,000 clones, around 67% detected once. What was sequenced was memory CD4+ T cells sorted from blood. Subset in this sample: CD45RA-negative fraction. These receptors were collected from a man aged 25-40 years in good health.

The rearrangement uses TRBV5-1 and TRBJ2-7; no clear D. This CDR3 spans 11 amino acids. Germline CDR1 reads SGHRS; CDR2 reads YFSETQ. V lost 6 bases, J lost 2 bases, and 6 bases lay in between. The CDR3 here is CASKGAYEQYF. The CDR3 region has the DNA TGCGCCAGCAAAGGAGCCTACGAGCAGTACTTC. The full variable domain, rest sourced from reference TRBV5-1 and TRBJ2-7, is KAGVTQTPRYLIKTRGQQVTLSCSPISGHRSVSWYQQTPGQGLQFLFEYFSETQRNKGNFPGRFSGRQFSNSRSEMNVSTLELGDSALYLCASKGAYEQYFGPGTRLTVT.

Regarding this clone: Other DNA variants within this sample encode the same CDR3. This rearrangement joins TRBV2 to TRBJ2-5; D is unresolved. Trimming removed 8 bases at V and 3 bases at J, with 10 bases between. CDR3 length: 12 residues. Germline lookup yields CDR1 SNHLY and CDR2 FYNNEI. The CDR3 DNA follows: TGTGCCAGCGGCCGGACCGAAGAGACCCAGTACTTC. This gives the protein CASGRTEETQYF.

The V and J genes are TRBV28 and TRBJ1-4; TRBD1 might be the D (6 bases). The CDR3 consists of 16 residues. The V end lost 4 bases, the J end lost 7 bases, and 19 bases lay between the germline ends. From germline, CDR1 is MDHEN and CDR2 SYDVKM. The CDR3 region is CASSSQQGWASEKLFF. CDR3 DNA sequence: TGTGCCAGCAGTTCCCAGCAGGGGTGGGCGAGTGAAAAACTGTTTTTT.

This rearrangement joins TRBV5-6 to TRBJ2-7, with D maybe TRBD2 (5 bases). This CDR3 has 15 residues. CDR1 and CDR2 (germline): SGHDT, YYEEEE. Deletions cut 7 bases from V and 0 bases from J, with 17 bases between. The CDR3 is CASHDLASSSYEQYF. In DNA form, the CDR3 reads TGTGCCAGCCATGACTTAGCTAGCTCCTCCTACGAGCAGTACTTC.

This chain links TRBV5-1 with TRBJ2-3; TRBD1 is a possible D gene (6 bases). From germline, CDR1 is SGHRS and CDR2 YFSETQ. CDR3 length equals 17 residues. Trimming stripped 0 bases from V and 1 base from J, with 15 bases between. In DNA, the CDR3 is TGCGCCAGCAGCTTGGCCCAGGGGCTCTCACGCACAGATACGCAGTATTTT. It is translated as CASSLAQGLSRTDTQYF.

The V and J genes are TRBV20-1 and TRBJ2-5, with D unresolved. The CDR3 covers 11 residues. Trimming removed 3 bases at V and 8 bases at J, with 10 bases between. Germline assignment: CDR1 DFQATT and CDR2 SNEGSKA (reference sequence). CDR3 in DNA: TGCAGTGCTAGGGCCGGCCCTACCCAGTACTTC. This sequence encodes CSARAGPTQYF.

The rearrangement links TRBV7-2 to TRBJ2-7; 10 bases match TRBD1. Trimming took 7 bases from V and 7 from J; bases not matched to a gene: 7. The CDR3 is made up of 13 amino acids. Germline V gene lookup returns CDR1 SGHTA and CDR2 FQGNSA. This CDR3 is CASTRDRGGEQYF. In nucleotides, the CDR3 is TGTGCCAGCACCCGGGACAGGGGCGGAGAGCAGTACTTC.

The genes are TRBV6-6 and TRBJ2-1; D is perhaps TRBD2 (6 bases). CDR1 and CDR2 from the germline V gene are MNHNY and SVGAGI (reference sequence). The length of the CDR3 is 14 residues. V gave up 0 bases and J gave up 9 bases, with 12 bases separating them. CDR3 in DNA: TGTGCCAGCAGTTACTCCACTAGCAGGATTGAGCAGTTCTTC. This gives the protein CASSYSTSRIEQFF.

The rearrangement uses TRBV5-4 and TRBJ2-2, with D unclear. V was clipped by 3 bases and J by 3 bases, with 6 bases between them. The CDR3 has 13 residues. Germline assignment: CDR1 SGHNT and CDR2 YYREEE (reference sequence). In DNA form, the CDR3 reads TGTGCCAGCAGCTGGAAGGACACCGGGGAGCTGTTTTTT. It is translated as CASSWKDTGELFF.

The genes are TRBV6-1 and TRBJ2-7, with TRBD2 matching over 9 bases. Germline V gene data show CDR1 as MNHNS and CDR2 as SASEGT. Trimming took 1 base from V and 2 from J; bases not matched to a gene: 18. This CDR3 comprises 20 residues. This CDR3 reads CASSEVRLAGVMLLTYEQYF. The CDR3 DNA follows: TGTGCCAGCAGTGAAGTAAGATTAGCGGGAGTGATGCTCCTTACCTACGAGCAGTACTTC.

The J gene is TRBJ2-7, the V gene TRBV11-1; 9 bases are a match to TRBD2. The CDR3 runs to 15 residues. CDR1 and CDR2 from the germline V gene are SGHAT and FQDESV (reference sequence). The ends lost 7 bases at V and 3 bases at J; junction bases unmatched: 10. In DNA, the CDR3 is TGTGCCAGCACTCCTAAAGCTAGCGGGATCTACGAGCAGTACTTC. It is translated as CASTPKASGIYEQYF. Drawing the rest from reference TRBV11-1 and TRBJ2-7, the complete variable domain is EAEVAQSPRYKITEKSQAVAFWCDPISGHATLYWYRQILGQGPELLVQFQDESVVDDSQLPKDRFSAERLKGVDSTLKIQPAELGDSAMYLCASTPKASGIYEQYFGPGTRLTVT.

This chain joins TRBV28 and TRBJ1-3; D gene unclear. Germline V gene lookup returns CDR1 MDHEN and CDR2 SYDVKM. Between the trimmed V and J ends, which lost 6 bases and 0 bases, there was a span of 18 bases. The CDR3 totals 17 residues. CDR3 coding DNA: TGTGCCAGCAGGGGTCGGGAGGGATCATCCTCTGGAAACACCATATATTTT. As protein: CASRGREGSSSGNTIYF.

The chain combines TRBV5-4 with TRBJ2-5; maybe TRBD1 (7 bases). The CDR3 runs 15 residues. The V end lost 2 bases, the J end lost 1 base, and 12 bases lay between the germline ends. Germline CDR1 and CDR2: SGHNT and YYREEE (reference sequence). The CDR3, as DNA: TGTGCCAGCAGCTTTCGCGGGACAGCCCAAGAGACCCAGTACTTC. It is translated as CASSFRGTAQETQYF. The whole variable domain, remainder taken from reference TRBV5-4 and TRBJ2-5, is ETGVTQSPTHLIKTRGQQVTLRCSSQSGHNTVSWYQQALGQGPQFIFQYYREEENGRGNFPPRFSGLQFPNYSSELNVNALELDDSALYLCASSFRGTAQETQYFGPGTRLLVL.

The chain is built from TRBV25-1 and TRBJ2-1, with 7 bases that match TRBD1. The CDR3 sequence is 15 residues long. J lost 4 bases, V lost 2 bases, and 5 bases had no gene match. The V gene's germline CDR1 is MGHDK and CDR2 SYGVNS. CDR3 in amino acids: CASSEHRGAYNEQFF. The CDR3 bases are TGTGCCAGCAGTGAACACAGGGGCGCATACAATGAGCAGTTCTTC.

This clone was detected once. One end of the junction varies from germline; a read error may be responsible. The V call is TRBV11-2, the J call TRBJ1-3, with unresolved D. This CDR3 comprises 15 residues. Germline CDR1 is SGHAT and CDR2 is FQNNGV. CDR3 protein: CASSSTRTSGNAIYF. CDR3 sequence (DNA): TGTGCCAGCAGCTCGACCCGAACCTCTGGAAACGCCATATATTTT.

Points on this clone: A much larger clonotype is one base distant, so this may be a read error. The chain joins TRBV5-1 to TRBJ2-7; D is unclear. Germline CDR1 is SGHRS and CDR2 is YFSETQ. V was shortened by 2 bases and J by 0 bases, with 12 bases between the two germline ends. The CDR3 has 15 residues. This CDR3 reads CASSFSAVSSYEQYF. CDR3 nucleotide sequence: TGCGCCAGCAGCTTTTCGGCAGTGAGCTCCTACGAGCAGTACTTC.

This clone was picked up a small number of times. This rearrangement joins TRBV5-4 to TRBJ2-7, with 7 bases matching TRBD1. This CDR3 is 17 amino acids long. The V segment lost 1 base and the J segment 2 bases; nucleotides outside the gene matches: 12. Per the germline V gene, CDR1 is SGHNT and CDR2 is YYREEE (reference sequence). CDR3 nucleotides: TGTGCCAGCAGCTTGAGGACAGGCGCCGACCTAGCCTACGAGCAGTACTTC. Translated, it gives CASSLRTGADLAYEQYF.

The chain uses TRBV10-1 and TRBJ2-7; D gene uncertain. The germline V and J ends were trimmed by 3 bases and 0 bases, with 15 bases remaining between them. This CDR3 contains 16 residues. CDR1 is WNHNN, CDR2 SYGVQD, per germline (reference sequence). The CDR3 reads CASSESSHLFSYEQYF. The CDR3 nucleotides are TGCGCCAGCAGTGAAAGCTCCCATTTGTTCTCCTACGAGCAGTACTTC.

J is TRBJ1-3 and V is TRBV25-1; D not resolved. The CDR3 is 10 amino acids. Per germline, CDR1 MGHDK and CDR2 SYGVNS. V was shortened by 8 bases and J by 4 bases, with 3 bases between the two germline ends. This CDR3 is CASQGNTIYF. The CDR3 DNA follows: TGTGCCAGCCAAGGAAACACCATATATTTT.

Worth noting for this clone: Relative to the germline gene, one junction end is altered; a read error may explain this. The chain is built from TRBV6-6 and TRBJ2-3, with 13 bases matching TRBD2. This CDR3 comprises 13 residues. The germline V gene encodes CDR1 MNHNY and CDR2 SVGAGI (reference sequence). This CDR3 reads CASSPNALAGGLF. The CDR3, as DNA: TGTGCCAGCAGCCCGAATGCACTAGCGGGAGGGCTCTTT.

This clone qualifies as medium-sized. The chain employs TRBV30 and TRBJ1-3, with no clear D. Trimming pared 3 bases from V and 0 bases from J, leaving 12 bases between. The CDR3 extends over 15 amino acids. Germline V CDR1 and CDR2: GTSNPN, SVGIG (reference sequence). In nucleotides, the CDR3 is TGTGCCTGGAGCGACCGGGCTTTCTCTGGAAACACCATATATTTT. This translates into CAWSDRAFSGNTIYF.

This clone was seen a single time. CDR3 in amino acids: CSVEDLRSNEQFF. The CDR3 region has the DNA TGCAGCGTTGAAGATCTGCGCTCCAATGAGCAGTTCTTC. This chain links TRBV29-1 with TRBJ2-1; D unresolved. The germline V and J ends were trimmed by 0 bases and 6 bases, with 9 bases remaining between them. This CDR3 has 13 residues. Germline V gene lookup returns CDR1 SQVTM and CDR2 ANQGSEA.

This chain connects TRBV28 to TRBJ1-2, with D maybe TRBD1 (5 bases). Germline V gene lookup returns CDR1 MDHEN and CDR2 SYDVKM. Trimming cost V 10 bases and J 5 bases, with 14 bases left between them. CDR3 length: 12 residues. Here the CDR3 DNA reads TGTGCCACCGATACGGACATTTATGGCTACACCTTC. Its protein is CATDTDIYGYTF.

The chain couples TRBV11-3 to TRBJ2-1, with D perhaps given as TRBD1 or TRBD2 (5 bases each). This CDR3 is built from 14 residues. Trimming removed 5 bases from V and 0 bases from J, with 8 bases in between. Germline V gives CDR1 SGHNT, CDR2 YENEEA. As DNA, the CDR3 is TGTGCCAGCAGCGCTGGGGGCTCCTACAATGAGCAGTTCTTC. This codes for CASSAGGSYNEQFF.

The V and J genes are TRBV7-2 and TRBJ2-7; the D is unclear. Germline V gene sequence: CDR1 SGHTA, CDR2 FQGNSA. The CDR3 runs to 14 residues. The germline V and J ends were trimmed by 1 base and 0 bases, with 7 bases remaining between them. Here the CDR3 reads CASSLGTGSYEQYF. The CDR3 region has the DNA TGTGCCAGCAGCTTAGGGACCGGCTCCTACGAGCAGTACTTC.

V gene TRBV10-3 combines with J gene TRBJ2-3; the match to TRBD2 covers 8 bases. Germline V gives CDR1 ENHRY, CDR2 SYGVKD. This CDR3 spans 17 amino acids. Trimming cost V 3 bases and J 5 bases; bases outside gene matches: 13. This CDR3 is CAISDGVAGRNIDTQYF. The DNA of the CDR3 is TGTGCCATCAGTGACGGCGTAGCGGGGCGGAATATAGATACGCAGTATTTT.

The chain recombines TRBV28 with TRBJ1-2, with D unresolved. Trimming took off 5 bases at V and 9 bases at J, with 10 bases between the two ends. The CDR3 is 11 amino acids. Germline values: CDR1 MDHEN, CDR2 SYDVKM. This CDR3 reads CASSIQFRYTF. In DNA form, the CDR3 reads TGTGCCAGCAGTATACAATTTCGCTACACCTTC.

This chain connects TRBV6-1 to TRBJ1-5, with TRBD1 as a possible D gene (5 bases). This CDR3 has 16 amino acids. Trimming shortened V by 6 bases and J by 0 bases, and 15 bases separated the two germline ends. From germline, CDR1 is MNHNS and CDR2 SASEGT. CDR3 nucleotide sequence: TGTGCCAGCAGGGAACGCGACAGTTATAGCAATCAGCCCCAGCATTTT. Translated, it gives CASRERDSYSNQPQHF.